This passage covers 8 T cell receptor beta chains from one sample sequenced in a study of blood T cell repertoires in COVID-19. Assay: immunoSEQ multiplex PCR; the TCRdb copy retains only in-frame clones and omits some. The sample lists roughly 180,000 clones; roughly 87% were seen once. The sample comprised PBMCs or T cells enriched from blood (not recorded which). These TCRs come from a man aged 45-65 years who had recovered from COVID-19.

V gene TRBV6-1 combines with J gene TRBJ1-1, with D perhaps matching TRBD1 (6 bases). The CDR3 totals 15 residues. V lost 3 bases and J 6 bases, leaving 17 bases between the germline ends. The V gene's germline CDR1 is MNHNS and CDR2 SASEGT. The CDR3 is CASSDPRGLWAEAFF. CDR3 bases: TGTGCCAGCAGTGACCCGCGGGGGCTATGGGCTGAAGCTTTCTTT.

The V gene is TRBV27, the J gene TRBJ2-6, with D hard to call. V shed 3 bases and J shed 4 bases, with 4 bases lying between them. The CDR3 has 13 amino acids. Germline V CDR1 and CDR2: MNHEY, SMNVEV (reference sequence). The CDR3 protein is CASSLRGANVLTF. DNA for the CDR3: TGTGCCAGCAGTTTGAGAGGGGCCAACGTCCTGACTTTC.

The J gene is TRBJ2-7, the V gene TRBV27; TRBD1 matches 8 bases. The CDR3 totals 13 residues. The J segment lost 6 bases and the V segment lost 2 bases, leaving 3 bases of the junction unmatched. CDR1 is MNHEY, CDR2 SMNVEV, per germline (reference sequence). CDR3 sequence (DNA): TGTGCCAGCAGTTTACAGGGGGCAGGCGAGCAGTACTTC. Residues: CASSLQGAGEQYF.

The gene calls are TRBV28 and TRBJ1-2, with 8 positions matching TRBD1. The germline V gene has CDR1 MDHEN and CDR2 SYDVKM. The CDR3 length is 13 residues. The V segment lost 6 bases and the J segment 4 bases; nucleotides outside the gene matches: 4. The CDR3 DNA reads TGTGCCAGCAGACAGGGGGGCTCCTATGGCTACACCTTC. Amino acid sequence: CASRQGGSYGYTF.

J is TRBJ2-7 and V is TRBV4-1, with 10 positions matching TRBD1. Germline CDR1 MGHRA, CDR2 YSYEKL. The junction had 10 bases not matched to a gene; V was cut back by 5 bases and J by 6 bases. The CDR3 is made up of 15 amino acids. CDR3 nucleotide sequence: TGCGCCAGCAGCGCTACTCGGGACAGGGGATTCGAGCAGTACTTC. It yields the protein CASSATRDRGFEQYF.

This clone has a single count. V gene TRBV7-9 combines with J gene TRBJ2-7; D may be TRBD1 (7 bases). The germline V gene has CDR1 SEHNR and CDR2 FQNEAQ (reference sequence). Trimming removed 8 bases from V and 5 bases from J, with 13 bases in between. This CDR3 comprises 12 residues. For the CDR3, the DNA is TGTGCCAGCCGCGGAGGGGGCAACGAGCAGTACTTC. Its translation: CASRGGGNEQYF.

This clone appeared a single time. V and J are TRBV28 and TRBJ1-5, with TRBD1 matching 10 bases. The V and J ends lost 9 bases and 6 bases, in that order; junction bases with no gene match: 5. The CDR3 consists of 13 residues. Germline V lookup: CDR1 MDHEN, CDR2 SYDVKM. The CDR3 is CASGQGGSQPQHF. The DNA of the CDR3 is TGTGCCAGTGGACAGGGGGGTAGTCAGCCCCAGCATTTT.

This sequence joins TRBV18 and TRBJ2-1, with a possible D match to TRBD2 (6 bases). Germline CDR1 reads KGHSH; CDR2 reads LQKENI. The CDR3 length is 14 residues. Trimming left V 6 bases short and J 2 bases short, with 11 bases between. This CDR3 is CASSGGAAYNEQFF. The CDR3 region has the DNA TGTGCCAGCTCCGGCGGGGCCGCCTACAATGAGCAGTTCTTC.